The clone carrying this T cell receptor beta chain has only one observation. With 60 Vbeta and 13 Jbeta primers, the PCR was carried out. Produced via immunoSEQ multiplex PCR; TCRdb's table is partial and in-frame only. The top ten hold about 14% of the sample, which has hundreds of thousands of clones, about 83% seen once. This record belongs to a study of cytomegalovirus exposure and HLA in healthy donors. The CDR3 sequence is 14 residues long. The J segment lost 0 bases and the V segment lost 6 bases, leaving 4 bases of the junction unmatched. Germline CDR1 is SNHLY and CDR2 is FYNNEI. The sequenced material came from PBMCs. The clonotype comes from a man in his forties in good health and CMV-seronegative. The gene calls are TRBV2 and TRBJ1-2; 7 bases are shared with TRBD1. CDR3 in amino acids: CASSSGGSNYGYTF. DNA for the CDR3: TGTGCCAGCAGCTCAGGGGGATCTAACTATGGCTACACCTTC.